Listed below are T cell receptor beta chains from one sample, sequenced in a study of T cell repertoires in cytomegalovirus infection. One entry per CDR3 protein results from TCRdb running MiXCR on the reads. The sample holds some 320,000 distinct CDR3 sequences, 9% to 9.5% seen once. Specimen: PBMCs. Receptors were obtained from a human donor in good health (CMV status not recorded). Some clones in this sample may be carry-over from other donors' samples. CDR3s include the opening cysteine and the closing phenylalanine or tryptophan. D genes are given only for firm matches. The listing skips clone size in some rows; elsewhere it reads once, few, many or a size class.

j_call: TRBJ2-2; v_call: TRBV6-2/TRBV6-3; d_call: TRBD2; clone_size: few; cdr3_nt: TGTGCCAGCACTGACTTGGGACTACCAACCGGGGAGCTGTTTTTT; cdr3_aa: CASTDLGLPTGELFF
j_call: TRBJ1-6; v_call: TRBV20-1; d_call: TRBD1; clone_size: NA; cdr3_nt: TGCAGTGCAAGGGACAGGGTTTACTATAATTCACCCCTCCACTTT; cdr3_aa: CSARDRVYYNSPLHF
j_call: TRBJ2-5; v_call: TRBV20-1; d_call: NA; clone_size: NA; cdr3_nt: TGCAGTGCTAGAGATCCACGCCTTGTCCCCCTGTACCAAGAGACCCAGTACTTC; cdr3_aa: CSARDPRLVPLYQETQYF
j_call: TRBJ2-7; v_call: TRBV25-1; d_call: TRBD2; clone_size: few; cdr3_nt: TGTGCCAGCAGTCAAGCGGGAGACCCTTACGAGCAGTACTTC; cdr3_aa: CASSQAGDPYEQYF
j_call: TRBJ2-1; v_call: TRBV11-2; d_call: TRBD2; clone_size: many; cdr3_nt: TGTGCCAGCAGTCGGACTAGCGGGAGCCGGTACAATGAGCAGTTCTTC; cdr3_aa: CASSRTSGSRYNEQFF
j_call: TRBJ2-6; v_call: TRBV6-2/TRBV6-3; d_call: NA; clone_size: few; cdr3_nt: TGTGCCAGCAGTTATTACAGGGCGAGATCTGGGGCCAACGTCCTGACTTTC; cdr3_aa: CASSYYRARSGANVLTF
j_call: TRBJ2-3; v_call: TRBV5-5; d_call: TRBD1; clone_size: few; cdr3_nt: TGTGCCAGCAGCATCCGGACAGGGCACCGCACAGATACGCAGTATTTT; cdr3_aa: CASSIRTGHRTDTQYF
j_call: TRBJ2-1; v_call: TRBV19; d_call: TRBD2; clone_size: NA; cdr3_nt: TGTGCCAGTAGTAGGTCGAGCGGGGATAGGAATGAGCAGTTCTTC; cdr3_aa: CASSRSSGDRNEQFF
j_call: TRBJ2-5; v_call: TRBV7-6; d_call: NA; clone_size: many; cdr3_nt: TGTGCCAGCAGCTTAAGGACAGAAGAGACCCAGTACTTC; cdr3_aa: CASSLRTEETQYF
j_call: TRBJ2-5; v_call: TRBV6-2/TRBV6-3; d_call: NA; clone_size: NA; cdr3_nt: TGTGCCAGCAGACGGCTTTCCGGTGAGACCCAGTACTTC; cdr3_aa: CASRRLSGETQYF
j_call: TRBJ2-6; v_call: TRBV7-2; d_call: NA; clone_size: few; cdr3_nt: TGTGCCAGCAGCTTAGGGTGGGTCGGGGCCAACGTCCTGACTTTC; cdr3_aa: CASSLGWVGANVLTF
j_call: TRBJ1-1; v_call: TRBV28; d_call: NA; clone_size: few; cdr3_nt: TGTGCCAGCACCCCTAACGTAGTAATCCCGGCCGCTTTCTTT; cdr3_aa: CASTPNVVIPAAFF
j_call: TRBJ2-7; v_call: TRBV28; d_call: NA; clone_size: few; cdr3_nt: TGTGCCAGCAGTGGCCGGGACGCGGCCTCCTACGAGCAGTACTTC; cdr3_aa: CASSGRDAASYEQYF
j_call: TRBJ1-1; v_call: TRBV4-1; d_call: TRBD1; clone_size: NA; cdr3_nt: TGCGCCAGCAGTGCACAAGGGGGCGTGAACACTGAAGCTTTCTTT; cdr3_aa: CASSAQGGVNTEAFF
j_call: TRBJ2-1; v_call: TRBV4-2; d_call: NA; clone_size: NA; cdr3_nt: TGTGCCAGCAGCCAAGATTCGGGAGAAACCTACAATGAGCAGTTCTTC; cdr3_aa: CASSQDSGETYNEQFF